This T cell receptor (beta chain) is drawn from a study of Tregs in tolerant kidney transplant recipients. Germline V lookup: CDR1 MNHEY, CDR2 SVGEGT. This CDR3 is 14 amino acids long. Trimming at V came to 8 bases and at J to 2 bases, leaving 5 bases not matched to a gene. Profiled with immunoSEQ multiplex PCR; TCRdb holds only in-frame clones, not every one. Its table lists 30,000 or so clones. Regarding this clone: The read stops 3 residues short of the end of the CDR3; the missing end is completed from the germline J gene.

The source material was CD8+ T cells from blood, sampled before the transplant. V usage is TRBV6-2 or TRBV6-3 and J usage is TRBJ2-1; TRBD1 matches at 8 bases. This clonotype was sampled from a human donor who received a combined kidney and bone marrow transplant. CDR3 sequence: CASLDRVTYNEQFF. The DNA read from the CDR3 is TGTGCCAGCCTGGACAGGGTAACCTACAATGAG.